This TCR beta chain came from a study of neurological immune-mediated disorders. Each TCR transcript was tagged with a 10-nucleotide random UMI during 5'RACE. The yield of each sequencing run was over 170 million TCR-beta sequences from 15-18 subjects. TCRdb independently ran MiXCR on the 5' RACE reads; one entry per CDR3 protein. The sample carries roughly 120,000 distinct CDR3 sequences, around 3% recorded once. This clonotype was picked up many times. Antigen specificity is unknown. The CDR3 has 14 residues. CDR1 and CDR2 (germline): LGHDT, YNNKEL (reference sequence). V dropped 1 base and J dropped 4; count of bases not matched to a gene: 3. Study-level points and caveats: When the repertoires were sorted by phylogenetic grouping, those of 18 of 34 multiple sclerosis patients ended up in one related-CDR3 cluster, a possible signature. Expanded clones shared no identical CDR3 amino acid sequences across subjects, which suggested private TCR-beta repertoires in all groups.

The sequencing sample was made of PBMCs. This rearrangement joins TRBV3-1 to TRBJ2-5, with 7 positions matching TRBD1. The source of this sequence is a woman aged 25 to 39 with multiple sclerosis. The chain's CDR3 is CASSQVAGGETQYF. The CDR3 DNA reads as TGTGCCAGCAGCCAAGTGGCAGGGGGAGAGACCCAGTACTTC.